The 3 T cell receptor beta chains below all came from one sample that was sequenced in a study of shared clonotypes between healthy human individuals. Using immunoSEQ multiplex PCR, the repertoire was profiled, and TCRdb retains in-frame clones only, with some absent. The repertoire holds over 950,000 clones, with around 77% as singletons. The sequenced material came from memory CD4+ T cells from PBMCs. The subset here: CD45RA-negative fraction. The receptors shown here come from a man aged 18 to 29 in good health. Some clones in this sample may be carry-over from other donors' samples.

With respect to this clone: The sample carries other DNA sequences with the same CDR3. This chain joins TRBV19 and TRBJ2-1; D might be TRBD1 (5 bases). Trimming stripped 2 bases from V and 4 bases from J, with 6 bases between. The CDR3 totals 13 residues. CDR1 and CDR2 from the germline V gene are LNHDA and SQIVND (reference sequence). The CDR3 here is CASSIRGYNEQFF. CDR3 nucleotides: TGTGCCAGTAGTATAAGGGGTTACAATGAGCAGTTCTTC. Looking up the rest from reference TRBV19 and TRBJ2-1 gives the full variable domain: DGGITQSPKYLFRKEGQNVTLSCEQNLNHDAMYWYRQDPGQGLRLIYYSQIVNDFQKGDIAEGYSVSREKKESFPLTVTSAQKNPTAFYLCASSIRGYNEQFFGPGTRLTVL.

The gene calls are TRBV28 and TRBJ2-3, with D possibly being TRBD1 or TRBD2 (5 bases each). The CDR3 covers 16 residues. Trimming cost V 5 bases and J 4 bases, with 19 bases left between them. CDR1 and CDR2 from the germline V gene are MDHEN and SYDVKM. The CDR3 here is CASSIPGTSPPDTQYF. CDR3 coding DNA: TGTGCCAGCAGTATCCCGGGGACCAGCCCCCCAGATACGCAGTATTTT.

The chain is built from TRBV6-1 and TRBJ1-1, with 8 bases aligning to TRBD1. Germline CDR1 MNHNS, CDR2 SASEGT. Losses at the gene ends were 5 bases for V and 7 bases for J; bases not matched to a gene: 6. The CDR3 consists of 13 residues. CDR3 amino acids: CASSPDRGLEAFF. CDR3 nucleotides: TGTGCCAGCAGTCCTGACAGGGGCCTTGAAGCTTTCTTT.